The rows below give T cell receptor beta chains drawn from one sample of a study of shared clonotypes between healthy human individuals. Sequenced by immunoSEQ multiplex PCR; TCRdb stores in-frame clones only, minus some. The data hold fewer than 150,000 clones, with under 70% observed a single time. The sequenced material came from memory CD8+ T cells sorted from blood. Every receptor here comes from a woman aged 30 to 39 in good health. Both conserved end residues are part of each CDR3. A D gene is named only where the DNA matches it firmly. Only some rows state a clone size, as once, few, many or a class for expanded clones.

v_call,d_call,j_call,clone_size,cdr3_aa,cdr3_nt
TRBV7-9,TRBD2,TRBJ2-7,NA,CASSWTSGYEQYF,TGTGCCAGCAGCTGGACTAGCGGCTACGAGCAGTACTTC
TRBV19,NA,TRBJ2-3,NA,CASSNSWGTDTQYF,TGTGCCAGTAGTAACAGTTGGGGCACAGATACGCAGTATTTT
TRBV19,NA,TRBJ2-5,NA,CASSIGTFGETQYF,TGTGCCAGTAGTATCGGGACATTTGGGGAGACCCAGTACTTC
TRBV6-1,NA,TRBJ2-7,NA,CASSYRDGDSYEQYF,TGTGCCAGCAGCTATCGGGACGGAGACTCCTACGAGCAGTACTTC
TRBV6-4,TRBD2,TRBJ2-1,NA,CASSAETSGRHEQFF,TGTGCCAGCAGTGCTGAGACTAGCGGGAGACATGAGCAGTTCTTC
TRBV2,NA,TRBJ1-2,NA,CASRASVGGYTF,TGTGCCAGCAGAGCCTCCGTTGGAGGCTACACCTTC
TRBV28,NA,TRBJ1-2,many,CASSLTAHGSYGYTF,TGTGCCAGCAGTTTAACAGCTCATGGATCCTATGGCTACACCTTC
TRBV11-3,TRBD1,TRBJ2-1,NA,CASSGPGQVNEQFF,TGTGCCAGCAGCGGGCCGGGACAGGTGAATGAGCAGTTCTTC
TRBV6-4,TRBD1,TRBJ2-3,NA,CASGTGDHSTDTQYF,TGTGCCAGCGGGACAGGGGATCATAGCACAGATACGCAGTATTTT
TRBV6-6,NA,TRBJ2-7,few,CASRDEQYF,TGTGCCAGCAGAGACGAGCAGTACTTC
TRBV28,NA,TRBJ1-5,NA,CASSSTGYSNQPQHF,TGTGCCAGCAGTTCGACGGGTTATAGCAATCAGCCCCAGCATTTT
TRBV2,TRBD2,TRBJ2-3,NA,CASSSSFSGRWADTQYF,TGTGCCAGCAGTTCCTCGTTTAGCGGGAGGTGGGCAGATACGCAGTATTTT
TRBV6-1,NA,TRBJ2-5,NA,CASSELRWRYQETQYF,TGTGCCAGCAGTGAACTAAGGTGGAGGTACCAAGAGACCCAGTACTTC
TRBV6-5,NA,TRBJ1-4,NA,CASSRLSGGEKLFF,TGTGCCAGCAGTCGACTTTCAGGCGGTGAAAAACTGTTTTTT
TRBV18,NA,TRBJ2-1,NA,CASSPRLNNEQFF,TGTGCCAGCTCACCTCGTCTAAACAATGAGCAGTTCTTC
TRBV9,NA,TRBJ1-2,NA,CASSHPGDFYGYTF,TGTGCCAGCAGCCATCCGGGCGACTTTTATGGCTACACCTTC
TRBV9,TRBD2,TRBJ2-1,NA,CASSFSGVGGNEQFF,TGTGCCAGCAGCTTCAGCGGGGTAGGAGGTAATGAGCAGTTCTTC
TRBV2,TRBD2,TRBJ2-3,once,CASVSSGITDTQYF,TGTGCCAGCGTGTCTAGCGGAATCACAGATACGCAGTATTTT
TRBV5-1,NA,TRBJ1-4,NA,CASSSSGQSNEKLFF,TGCGCCAGCAGCTCAAGTGGGCAATCTAATGAAAAACTGTTTTTT
TRBV19,NA,TRBJ2-1,NA,CASSPGQTSYNEQFF,TGTGCCAGTAGCCCAGGGCAAACATCCTACAATGAGCAGTTCTTC
TRBV5-1,NA,TRBJ2-1,NA,CASSFGQTYNEQFF,TGCGCCAGCAGCTTCGGACAAACCTACAATGAGCAGTTCTTC
TRBV25-1,TRBD2,TRBJ2-1,NA,CASSPLAGEVVEQFF,TGTGCCAGCAGTCCTCTAGCGGGAGAAGTGGTTGAGCAGTTCTTC
TRBV19,TRBD2,TRBJ2-7,many,CASSVTSGAYEQYF,TGTGCCAGTAGTGTGACTAGCGGGGCCTACGAGCAGTACTTC
TRBV21-1,NA,TRBJ1-1,NA,CASRLINTEAFF,TGTGCCAGCAGGCTCATAAACACTGAAGCTTTCTTT
TRBV7-6,NA,TRBJ1-1,NA,CASTPGVRLNTEAFF,TGTGCCAGCACCCCAGGGGTGCGGTTGAACACTGAAGCTTTCTTT
TRBV7-9,NA,TRBJ2-7,NA,CASSSDFNPTYEQYF,TGTGCCAGCAGCTCCGACTTCAACCCGACATACGAGCAGTACTTC
TRBV7-9,NA,TRBJ1-1,few,CASSLTPTVNTEAFF,TGTGCCAGCAGCTTAACACCGACGGTGAACACTGAAGCTTTCTTT
TRBV15,NA,TRBJ1-5,NA,CATSSDGDTYSNQPQHF,TGTGCCACCAGCAGCGATGGAGATACTTATAGCAATCAGCCCCAGCATTTT
TRBV6-1,TRBD2,TRBJ2-3,few,CASSELAGGPDTQYF,TGTGCCAGCAGTGAATTGGCGGGAGGGCCAGATACGCAGTATTTT
TRBV6-4,NA,TRBJ2-3,NA,CASSETLGPDTQYF,TGTGCCAGCAGTGAAACCCTAGGGCCAGATACGCAGTATTTT